The next 16 T cell receptor beta chains were all read from a single sample in a study of T-cell memory formation after mild COVID-19. TCRdb re-called the 5' RACE reads with MiXCR, one entry per CDR3 protein. The repertoire holds around 420,000 distinct CDR3 sequences, with 24% as singletons. The specimen sequenced was PBMCs or a T cell subset sorted from them (not recorded which). All receptors derive from an adult woman who had mild COVID-19 (a few samples of this study predate the infection). Cell type and time point are not known.

This clonotype occurred a few times. The rearrangement uses TRBV7-2 and TRBJ2-7; D unclear. Per germline, CDR1 SGHTA and CDR2 FQGNSA. V lost 3 bases to trimming and J lost 0 bases, with 9 bases between them. This CDR3 is built from 14 residues. CDR3 nucleotide sequence: TGTGCCAGCAGCTTGGCCAGGAGCTCCTACGAGCAGTACTTC. Translated: CASSLARSSYEQYF.

The chain couples TRBV6-2 or TRBV6-3 to TRBJ2-5; TRBD1 might be the D (6 bases). The CDR3 is made up of 12 amino acids. The germline V gene encodes CDR1 MNHEY and CDR2 SVGEGT. The V end was cut by 8 bases, the J end by 7 bases, with 14 bases between. CDR3: CASGGGLRTQYF. In DNA, the CDR3 is TGTGCCAGCGGGGGCGGCCTACGGACCCAGTACTTC.

The chain carries TRBV20-1 and TRBJ2-1, with TRBD2 matching 7 bases. The CDR3 sequence is 14 residues long. Germline CDR1 reads DFQATT; CDR2 reads SNEGSKA (reference sequence). After removal of 5 bases from V and 5 bases from J, the junction contained 9 bases not matched to a gene. CDR3 loop: CSAFRGTINNEQFF. The CDR3 DNA sequence: TGCAGTGCTTTTCGCGGGACTATCAACAATGAGCAGTTCTTC.

There are a few counts of this clonotype. Germline and junction disagree at one end, which may indicate a read error. J is TRBJ2-4 and V is TRBV24-1; D possibly corresponds to TRBD1 (6 bases). The CDR3 has 14 residues. Per germline, CDR1 KGHDR and CDR2 SFDVKD. This CDR3 reads CATSGGSGTNLQYF. The CDR3 DNA reads as TGTGCCACCAGTGGGGGATCCGGGACAAACCTTCAGTACTTC.

The chain is built from TRBV30 and TRBJ2-1, with TRBD1 identical over 8 bases. Germline assignment: CDR1 GTSNPN and CDR2 SVGIG (reference sequence). The CDR3 is 14 residues long. V shed 1 base, J shed 4 bases, and the junction held 3 bases outside the gene matches. CDR3 bases: TGTGCCTGGAGTGAAGACAGGGGATACAATGAGCAGTTCTTC. Protein product: CAWSEDRGYNEQFF.

The chain uses TRBV27 and TRBJ2-7; D is uncertain. V was clipped by 6 bases and J by 6 bases, with 9 bases between them. Per germline, CDR1 MNHEY and CDR2 SMNVEV (reference sequence). The CDR3 extends over 11 amino acids. The CDR3 DNA reads as TGTGCCAGCAGATCTTGGACCGAGCAGTACTTC. Its protein is CASRSWTEQYF.

This sequence joins TRBV24-1 and TRBJ2-2, with D perhaps matching TRBD1 or TRBD2 (6 bases each). V lost 3 bases and J 2 bases, leaving 12 bases between the germline ends. The CDR3 spans 16 residues. Germline V gene lookup returns CDR1 KGHDR and CDR2 SFDVKD. CDR3 residues: CATSDPGGANTGELFF. In DNA form, the CDR3 reads TGTGCCACCAGTGATCCCGGGGGCGCCAACACCGGGGAGCTGTTTTTT.

The CDR3 sequence is CASRAGTANTGELFF. In nucleotides, the CDR3 is TGTGCCAGCCGGGCGGGGACGGCGAACACCGGGGAGCTGTTTTTT. This chain connects TRBV7-8 to TRBJ2-2, with D possibly TRBD2 on 6 matching bases. Trimming left V 8 bases short and J 0 bases short, with 13 bases between. Germline CDR1 reads SGHVS; CDR2 reads FQNEAQ. The CDR3 covers 15 residues.

The chain recombines TRBV12-3 or TRBV12-4 with TRBJ1-1; no clear D gene. V shed 1 base and J shed 1 base, with 7 bases lying between them. The CDR3 has 14 amino acids. The CDR3 sequence: CASSLVSGNTEAFF. The CDR3 DNA reads as TGTGCCAGCAGTTTAGTGTCAGGGAACACTGAAGCTTTCTTT.

The V call is TRBV29-1, the J call TRBJ2-1; TRBD1 matches 11 bases. The trim removed 6 bases at V and 10 bases at J, leaving 8 bases unmatched. Germline-derived CDR1 and CDR2 are SQVTM and ANQGSEA. The CDR3 length is 13 residues. CDR3 nucleotides: TGCAGCGTCGACCGGGACAGGGGGGCAGAGCAGTTCTTC. Its protein product is CSVDRDRGAEQFF.

This clonotype was seen more than once but under ten times. The chain couples TRBV4-2 to TRBJ2-1, with D unclear. V was shortened by 0 bases and J by 6 bases, with 6 bases between the two germline ends. The CDR3 has 13 residues. CDR1 LGHNA and CDR2 YNFKEQ come from the germline V gene. CDR3: CASSQDGFNEQFF. CDR3 DNA sequence: TGTGCCAGCAGCCAAGATGGGTTCAATGAGCAGTTCTTC.

This rearrangement joins TRBV19 to TRBJ2-3, with D unresolved. The V gene lost 5 bases and the J gene lost 3 bases, with 9 bases spanning the gap. This CDR3 region has 13 residues. Germline values: CDR1 LNHDA, CDR2 SQIVND (reference sequence). CDR3 sequence reads: CASSYLRTDTQYF. CDR3 in DNA: TGTGCCAGTAGTTATCTGCGGACAGATACGCAGTATTTT.

The gene calls are TRBV6-5 and TRBJ2-7, with 10 bases lining up with TRBD2. In germline, CDR1 is MNHEY, CDR2 SVGAGI. CDR3 length: 14 residues. Germline trimming cut 5 bases from V and 2 bases from J; bases unmatched to any gene: 3. This CDR3 reads CASSEAGGPYEQYF. DNA of the CDR3: TGTGCCAGCAGTGAAGCGGGGGGGCCCTACGAGCAGTACTTC.

The CDR3 region has the DNA TGTGCCATCAGTGAAACCCTCCAGGGAGTGGGAGACGAGCAGTACTTC. It codes for CAISETLQGVGDEQYF. This rearrangement joins TRBV10-3 to TRBJ2-7; possibly TRBD1 or TRBD2 for D (5 bases each). V was pared by 3 bases and J by 5 bases, with 20 bases between. Per the germline V gene, CDR1 is ENHRY and CDR2 is SYGVKD. The CDR3 totals 16 residues.

The rearrangement uses TRBV10-3 and TRBJ2-7; D gene unclear. V lost 3 bases, J lost 5 bases, and 17 bases lay in between. The germline CDR1 and CDR2 sequences are ENHRY and SYGVKD. This CDR3 has 15 amino acids. The CDR3 nucleotides read TGTGCCATCAGTGAAGCCCGCAGAGATACGCACGAGCAGTACTTC. Translated: CAISEARRDTHEQYF.

The chain links TRBV18 to TRBJ2-7; 13 bases fit TRBD2. V dropped 2 bases and J dropped 2; count of bases not matched to a gene: 9. The V gene's germline CDR1 is KGHSH and CDR2 LQKENI. The CDR3 is made up of 18 amino acids. CDR3 region: CASSPGSAGLAGAYEQYF. The CDR3 nucleotides read TGTGCCAGCTCACCAGGGTCGGCAGGACTAGCGGGGGCCTACGAGCAGTACTTC.